A selection of T cell receptor beta chains follows, all from one sample in a study of blood T cell repertoires in COVID-19. This table comes from immunoSEQ multiplex PCR, and its TCRdb copy is limited to in-frame clones, with some not included. The table has approximately 97,000 clones, roughly 89% seen once. What was sequenced was peripheral blood. These receptors all come from a woman aged 45-65 years with COVID-19, enrolled during active disease. CDR3s include the opening cysteine and the closing phenylalanine or tryptophan. D genes are given only for firm matches. For some rows the clone size is stated as once, few or many, or as a class when expanded; others skip it.

clone_size | j_call | d_call | v_call | cdr3_nt | cdr3_aa
- | TRBJ2-3 | TRBD2 | TRBV24-1 | TGTGCCACCAGTGATTTAAGCGGGGCCTTCACAGATACGCAGTATTTT | CATSDLSGAFTDTQYF
- | TRBJ2-3 | - | TRBV5-1 | TGCGCCAGCAGCTTGGAACCAGGCACAGATACGCAGTATTTT | CASSLEPGTDTQYF
once | TRBJ1-1 | - | TRBV10-1 | TGCGCCTCCTTTAAGTTTTCGGGGGGCGGAACTGAAGCTTTCTTT | CASFKFSGGGTEAFF
- | TRBJ1-3 | - | TRBV27 | TGTGCCAGCAGACGGACTTCTGGAAACACCATATATTTT | CASRRTSGNTIYF
- | TRBJ2-7 | TRBD1 | TRBV10-1 | TGCGCCAGCAGTCGGGACAGGGGGCGCGAGCAGTACTTC | CASSRDRGREQYF
- | TRBJ2-7 | - | TRBV21-1 | TGTGCCAGCAGCAAGCTACAGATCTCCTACGAGCAGTACTTC | CASSKLQISYEQYF
- | TRBJ1-1 | - | TRBV7-3 | TGTGCCAGCAGCTTAAGAGGAGGCACTGAAGCTTTCTTT | CASSLRGGTEAFF
- | TRBJ1-1 | - | TRBV10-3 | TGTGCCATCAGTGGTATAGAGGGGGGGGACACTGAAGCTTTCTTT | CAISGIEGGDTEAFF
few | TRBJ1-1 | TRBD1 | TRBV19 | TGTGCCAGTAGTATAGAGGACAGGGACGCTTTCTTT | CASSIEDRDAFF
once | TRBJ1-4 | TRBD1 | TRBV6-1 | TGTGCCAGCAGTGAATGGACAGGGGTAGAAAAACTGTTTTTT | CASSEWTGVEKLFF
- | TRBJ1-1 | - | TRBV13 | TGTGCCAGCAGCTTAGTCCGGGGGGCTGAAGCTTTCTTT | CASSLVRGAEAFF
- | TRBJ1-5 | - | TRBV2 | TGTGCCAGCAGTGAAACGCGACAGCCCCAGCATTTT | CASSETRQPQHF
- | TRBJ1-1 | - | TRBV4-2 | TGTGCCAGCAGCTCTTGGGTGCAGGGTGACGGAACTGAAGCTTTCTTT | CASSSWVQGDGTEAFF
few | TRBJ1-2 | TRBD1 | TRBV28 | TGTGCCAGCGGGACAGTTTATGGCTACACCTTC | CASGTVYGYTF
- | TRBJ1-6 | - | TRBV4-1 | TGCGCCAGCAGCCAGCAACAGGGTCGCCATGATTCACCCCTCCACTTT | CASSQQQGRHDSPLHF
- | TRBJ1-1 | - | TRBV27 | TGTGCCAGCAGCCCAGGACAGCTGAACACTGAAGCTTTCTTT | CASSPGQLNTEAFF
- | TRBJ1-1 | - | TRBV5-1 | TGCGCCAGCAGCTTGGGGACAGCCCTGAACACTGAAGCTTTCTTT | CASSLGTALNTEAFF
- | TRBJ2-3 | - | TRBV7-2 | TGTGCCAGCAGCTTACTTCTAGCAAGCACAGATACGCAGTATTTT | CASSLLLASTDTQYF
- | TRBJ1-2 | - | TRBV7-8 | TGTGCCAGCAGCTTACAGGGTCATGGCTACACCTTC | CASSLQGHGYTF
- | TRBJ2-1 | - | TRBV7-2 | TGTGCCAGCAGATCCCCTCCCCTCCGCTCCTACAATGAGCAGTTCTTC | CASRSPPLRSYNEQFF
- | TRBJ1-5 | TRBD1 | TRBV5-6 | TGTGCCAGCAGCCGGGACAGGAGCAATCAGCCCCAGCATTTT | CASSRDRSNQPQHF
- | TRBJ2-2 | TRBD1 | TRBV19 | TGTGCCAGTAGTGTTCGACAGGGGACCGGGGAGCTGTTTTTT | CASSVRQGTGELFF
- | TRBJ1-1 | TRBD1 | TRBV27 | TGTGCCAGCAGTCGGAGGGGGCAAGACACTGAAGCTTTCTTT | CASSRRGQDTEAFF
- | TRBJ1-1 | TRBD1 | TRBV10-3 | TGTGCCACCCGGACAGGGAGTGGGAACACTGAAGCTTTCTTT | CATRTGSGNTEAFF